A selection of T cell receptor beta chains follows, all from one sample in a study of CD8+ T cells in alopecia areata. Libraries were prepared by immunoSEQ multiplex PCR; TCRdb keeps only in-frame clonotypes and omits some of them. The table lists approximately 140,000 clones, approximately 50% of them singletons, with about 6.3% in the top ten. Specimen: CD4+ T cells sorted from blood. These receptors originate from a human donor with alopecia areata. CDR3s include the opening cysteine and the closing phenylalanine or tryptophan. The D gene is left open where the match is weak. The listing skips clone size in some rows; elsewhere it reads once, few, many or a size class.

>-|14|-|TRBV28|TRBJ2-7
TGTGCCAGCAGTTTTGGGGACCTAACATACGAGCAGTACTTC
CASSFGDLTYEQYF
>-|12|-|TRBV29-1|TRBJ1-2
TGCAGCGTCGAGACAGAATACTATGGCTACACCTTC
CSVETEYYGYTF
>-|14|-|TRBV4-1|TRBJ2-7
TGCGCCAGCAGCCTGGGCAGGGTACCCTACGAGCAGTACTTC
CASSLGRVPYEQYF
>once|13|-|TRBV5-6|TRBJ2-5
TGTGCCAGCAGCTTGGGGAGGCAAGAGACCCAGTACTTC
CASSLGRQETQYF
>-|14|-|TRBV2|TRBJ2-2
TGTGCCAGCAGGGACCGGACATACACCGGGGAGCTGTTTTTT
CASRDRTYTGELFF
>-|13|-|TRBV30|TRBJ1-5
TGTGCCTGGAGTGTACGAAATTTACAGCCCCAGCATTTT
CAWSVRNLQPQHF
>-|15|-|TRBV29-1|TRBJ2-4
TGCAGCGTTGCTGAACTAGCCTTAGCCAAAAACATTCAGTACTTC
CSVAELALAKNIQYF
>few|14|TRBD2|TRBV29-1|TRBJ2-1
TGCAGCGGTAATAGCGGGAGGAAGGGTTATGAGCAGTTCTTC
CSGNSGRKGYEQFF
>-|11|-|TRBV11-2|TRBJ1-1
TGTGCCAGCAGCAGGAACACTGAAGCTTTCTTT
CASSRNTEAFF
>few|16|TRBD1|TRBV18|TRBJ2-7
TGTGCCAGCTCACCCTATCTTCCGGGACAGAGCTACGAGCAGTACTTC
CASSPYLPGQSYEQYF
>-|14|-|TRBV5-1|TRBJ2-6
TGCGCCAGCAGTAGCAGTTCTGGGGCCAACGTCCTGACTTTC
CASSSSSGANVLTF
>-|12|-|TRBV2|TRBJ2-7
TGTGCCAGCAGTGAAGGCCGCTACGAGCAGTACTTC
CASSEGRYEQYF
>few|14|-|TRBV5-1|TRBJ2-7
TGCGCCAGCAGCTCCCCGGCCCAGGGCCACGAGCAGTACTTC
CASSSPAQGHEQYF
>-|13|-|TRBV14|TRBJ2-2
TGTGCCAGCAGCCAAGTGCAGAACGGGGAGCTGTTTTTT
CASSQVQNGELFF
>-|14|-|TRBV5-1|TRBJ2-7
TGCGCCAGCAGCTTGAGGGCGGCCCCAAGCGAGCAGTACTTC
CASSLRAAPSEQYF
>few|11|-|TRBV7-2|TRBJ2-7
TGTGCCAGCAGCTTAGGTTCGGCGCAGTACTTC
CASSLGSAQYF
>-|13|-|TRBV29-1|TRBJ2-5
TGCAGCGTTGTTGTGGGGGGGGGCGAGACCCAGTACTTC
CSVVVGGGETQYF
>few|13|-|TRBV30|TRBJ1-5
TGTGCCTGGAGGGCCACAGGGAATCAGCCCCAGCATTTT
CAWRATGNQPQHF
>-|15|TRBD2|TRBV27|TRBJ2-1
TGTGCCAGCAGTCGACCGGGACTAGGACACAATGAGCAGTTCTTC
CASSRPGLGHNEQFF
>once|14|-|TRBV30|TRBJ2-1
TGTGCCTGGATTAACAAAAAGGCTTACAATGAGCAGTTCTTC
CAWINKKAYNEQFF
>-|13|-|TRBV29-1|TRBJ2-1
TGCAGCGTCGGACTGTTAGATTACAATGAGCAGTTCTTC
CSVGLLDYNEQFF
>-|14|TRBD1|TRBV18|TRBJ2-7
TGTGCCAGCTCACCCCGACAGGGGGCCTACGAGCAGTACTTC
CASSPRQGAYEQYF
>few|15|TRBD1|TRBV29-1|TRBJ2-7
TGCAGCGTGCACTCCGGGACAGGAACCTCCTACGAGCAGTACTTC
CSVHSGTGTSYEQYF
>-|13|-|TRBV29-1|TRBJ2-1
TGCAGCGTTGCCAGGGCAGACTACAATGAGCAGTTCTTC
CSVARADYNEQFF
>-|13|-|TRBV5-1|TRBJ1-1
TGCGCCAGCAGCTTGGATAGGGACACTGAAGCTTTCTTT
CASSLDRDTEAFF
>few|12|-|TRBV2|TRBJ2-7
TGTGCCAGCAGGACAGACTCCTACGAGCAGTACTTC
CASRTDSYEQYF
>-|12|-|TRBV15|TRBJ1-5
TGTGCCACCAGCAGCCCTAATCAGCCCCAGCATTTT
CATSSPNQPQHF
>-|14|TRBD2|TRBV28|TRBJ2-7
TGTGCCAGCAGCGAAACGACTAGCGGGAGGGCAAAATACTTC
CASSETTSGRAKYF
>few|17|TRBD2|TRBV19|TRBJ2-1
TGTGCCAGTAGTAGGGGACTAGCGGGAGGGCCTAGTCCCGAGCAGTTCTTC
CASSRGLAGGPSPEQFF
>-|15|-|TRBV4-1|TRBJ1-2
TGCGCCAGCAGCCAAGATCTAGCCAGGAGGAATGGCTACACCTTC
CASSQDLARRNGYTF
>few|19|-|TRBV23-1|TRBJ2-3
TGCGCCAGCAGTCAATTTGTGGGACAGGCTAGCGGACCCACAGATACGCAGTATTTT
CASSQFVGQASGPTDTQYF
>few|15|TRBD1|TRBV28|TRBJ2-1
TGTGCCAGCAGTTTGGACAGGTCAGAGTACAATGAGCAGTTCTTC
CASSLDRSEYNEQFF
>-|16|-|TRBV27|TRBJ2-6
TGTGCCAGCAGGGGGGCATGGGGATCTGGGGCCAACGTCCTGACTTTC
CASRGAWGSGANVLTF
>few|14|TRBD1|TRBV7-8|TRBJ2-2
TGTGCCAGCAGCTCGAGGGGGCCCACCGGGGAGCTGTTTTTT
CASSSRGPTGELFF
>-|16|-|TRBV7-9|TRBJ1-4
TGTGCCAGCAGCTTATCGTCGGCGAGGGGGGGCTCGGAACTGTTTTTT
CASSLSSARGGSELFF
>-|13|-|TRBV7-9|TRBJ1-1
TGTGCCAGCAGGCCGGAGCCAAACACTGAAGCTTTCTTT
CASRPEPNTEAFF
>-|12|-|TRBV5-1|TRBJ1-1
TGCGCCAGCAAGCGAGGGCAAGGTGAAGCTTTCTTT
CASKRGQGEAFF
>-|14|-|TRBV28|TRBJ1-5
TGTACCAGTTTCCCGCAGGGATGGGATCAGCCCCAGCATTTT
CTSFPQGWDQPQHF
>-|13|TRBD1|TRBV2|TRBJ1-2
TGTGCCGGTTCCGGGACAGGGGGGGAAGGCTACACCTTC
CAGSGTGGEGYTF
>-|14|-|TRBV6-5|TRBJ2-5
TGTGCCAGCAGTTATTGGGGCAACCAAGAGACCCAGTACTTC
CASSYWGNQETQYF
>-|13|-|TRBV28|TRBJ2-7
TGTGCCAGCATGCAAGACACCTCCTACGAGCAGTACTTC
CASMQDTSYEQYF
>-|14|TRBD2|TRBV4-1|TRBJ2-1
TGCGCCAGCCGGAGGACTAGCGTTAACAATGAGCAGTTCTTC
CASRRTSVNNEQFF
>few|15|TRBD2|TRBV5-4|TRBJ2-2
TGTGCCAGCAGCCTTGGACTAGCGGGGACCGGGGAGCTGTTTTTT
CASSLGLAGTGELFF
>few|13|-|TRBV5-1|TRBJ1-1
TGCGCCAGCAGCCCCATCCCGGGGGAGGAAGCTTTCTTT
CASSPIPGEEAFF
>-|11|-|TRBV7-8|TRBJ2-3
TGTGCCAGCAGCTTACCAGATACGCAGTATTTT
CASSLPDTQYF
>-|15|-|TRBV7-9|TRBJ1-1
TGTGCCAGCAGCTTACTTGGGGGCTCGGACACTGAAGCTTTCTTT
CASSLLGGSDTEAFF
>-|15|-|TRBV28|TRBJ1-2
TGTGCCAGCAGGGTATCTTGGACCCAGGGCTATGGCTACACCTTC
CASRVSWTQGYGYTF
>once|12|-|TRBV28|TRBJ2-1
TGTGCCAGCAGCGAAGAGGCCAATGAGCAGTTCTTC
CASSEEANEQFF
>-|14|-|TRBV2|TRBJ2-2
TGTGCCAGCAGTGAGCTCGAACGGACCGGGGAGCTGTTTTTT
CASSELERTGELFF
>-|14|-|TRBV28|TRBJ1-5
TGTGCCAGCAGTTCGGGGGGCGGCAATCAGCCCCAGCATTTT
CASSSGGGNQPQHF
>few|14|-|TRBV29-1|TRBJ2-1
TGCAGCGCCGGAGGTACAGGTAGCTACAATGAGCAGTTCTTC
CSAGGTGSYNEQFF
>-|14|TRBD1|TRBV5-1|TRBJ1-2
TGCGCCAGCAGCTTTACCGGGACAGGGGGTGGCTACACCTTC
CASSFTGTGGGYTF
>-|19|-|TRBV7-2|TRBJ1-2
TGTGCCAGCAGCTTGAAGGCGGCTTCCCGACACACGTCCCGGAATGGCTACACCTTC
CASSLKAASRHTSRNGYTF
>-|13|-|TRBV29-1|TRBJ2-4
TGCAGCGTACGAGGGGGGAGCGCAAACATTCAGTACTTC
CSVRGGSANIQYF
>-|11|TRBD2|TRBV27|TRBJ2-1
TGTGCCAGCAGACTAGCGTTAGAGCAGTTCTTC
CASRLALEQFF
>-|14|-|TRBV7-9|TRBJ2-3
TGTGCCAGCAGCTTAGGCAGGGATGCAGATACGCAGTATTTT
CASSLGRDADTQYF
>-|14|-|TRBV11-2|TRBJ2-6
TGTGCCAGCAGCTTTCGCTCTGGGGCCAACGTCCTGACTTTC
CASSFRSGANVLTF
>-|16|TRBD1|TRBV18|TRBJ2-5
TGTGCCAGCTCACCACCAACAGGGGGCCGGGGAGAGACCCAGTACTTC
CASSPPTGGRGETQYF